The present T cell receptor (beta chain) was sequenced within a study of beta chain features in type 1 diabetes. Reverse transcription of all isolated RNA meant that expressed TCRB transcripts were sequenced. Naive, central memory and regulatory T cell samples produced a mean of about 4 million reads. Measured with immunoSEQ multiplex PCR; TCRdb has only the in-frame clones, and not every one. This sample has more than 250,000 clones, with roughly 15% found just once. Study outcomes and limitations: Compared to healthy donors, patients appeared to have naive, central memory and Treg TCRB repertoires that were more alike. When Type 1 diabetes patients were examined, their TCRB CDR3s proved moderately but significantly shorter in all four CD4+ subsets. There was a possibility that cDNA sequencing over-represented cells with high TCR expression. VDJ junctions from patients with type 1 diabetes contained fewer insertions and more deletions.

The germline V and J ends were trimmed by 5 bases and 1 base, with 12 bases remaining between them. The germline V gene has CDR1 SGHAT and CDR2 FQNNGV. The CDR3 loop spans 15 amino acids. This clone appeared a few times. What it binds is unknown. V usage is TRBV11-2 and J usage is TRBJ2-1; tentatively, D is TRBD2 (6 bases). The clonotype originates from a man aged 18 to 30 with type 1 diabetes. The sequencing sample was made of naive CD4+ T cells from blood. The DNA of the CDR3 is TGTGCCAGCAGCCAGGGACTGATTTCCTACAATGAGCAGTTCTTC. It codes for CASSQGLISYNEQFF. The whole variable domain, remainder taken from reference TRBV11-2 and TRBJ2-1, is EAGVAQSPRYKIIEKRQSVAFWCNPISGHATLYWYQQILGQGPKLLIQFQNNGVVDDSQLPKDRFSAERLKGVDSTLKIQPAKLEDSAVYLCASSQGLISYNEQFFGPGTRLTVL.